This TCR beta chain was recovered during a study of CD8+ T cells in alopecia areata. Study-wide findings and caveats: Sequencing of scalp samples also includes resident alphabeta T cells from normal skin.

Notes on this clone: Its antigen is as yet unknown.

This CDR3 contains 11 residues. Germline lookup yields CDR1 GTSNPN and CDR2 SVGIG (reference sequence). V lost 5 bases, J lost 7 bases, and 12 bases lay in between. Sequencing relied on a cDNA template that was reverse transcribed from extracted RNA. Sequencing was performed with immunoSEQ multiplex PCR; in TCRdb, only in-frame clones are kept and a portion is missing. This table holds roughly 120,000 clones, approximately 58% found once. This receptor was identified in a human donor in good health. Source material: CD4+ T cells sorted from blood. The J gene is TRBJ2-7, the V gene TRBV30; D is undetermined. In DNA, the CDR3 is TGTGCCTGGGGGCAGGCCGGGGAGCAGTACTTC. Translating it yields CAWGQAGEQYF.